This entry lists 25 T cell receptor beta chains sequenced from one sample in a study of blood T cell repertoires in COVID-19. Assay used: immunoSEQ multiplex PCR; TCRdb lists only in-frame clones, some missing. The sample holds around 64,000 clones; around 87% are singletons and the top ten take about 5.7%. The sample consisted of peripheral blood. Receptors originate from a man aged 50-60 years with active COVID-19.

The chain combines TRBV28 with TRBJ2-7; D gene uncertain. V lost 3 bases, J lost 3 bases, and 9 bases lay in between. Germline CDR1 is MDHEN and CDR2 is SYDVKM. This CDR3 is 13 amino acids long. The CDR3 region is CASSLVPGYEQYF. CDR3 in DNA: TGTGCCAGCAGTTTGGTCCCAGGCTACGAGCAGTACTTC. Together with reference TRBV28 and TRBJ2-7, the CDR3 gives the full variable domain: DVKVTQSSRYLVKRTGEKVFLECVQDMDHENMFWYRQDPGLGLRLIYFSYDVKMKEKGDIPEGYSVSREKKERFSLILESASTNQTSMYLCASSLVPGYEQYFGPGTRLTVT.

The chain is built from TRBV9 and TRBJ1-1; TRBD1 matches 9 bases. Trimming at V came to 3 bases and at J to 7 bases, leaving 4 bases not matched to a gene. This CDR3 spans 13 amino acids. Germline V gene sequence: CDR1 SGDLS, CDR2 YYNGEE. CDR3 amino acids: CASSAQDRGEAFF. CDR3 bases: TGTGCCAGCAGCGCACAGGACAGGGGTGAAGCTTTCTTT.

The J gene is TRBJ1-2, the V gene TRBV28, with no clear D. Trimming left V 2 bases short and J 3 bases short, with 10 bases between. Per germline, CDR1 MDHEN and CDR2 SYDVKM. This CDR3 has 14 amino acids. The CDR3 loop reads CASSLVKGDYGYTF. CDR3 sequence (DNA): TGTGCCAGCAGTTTAGTGAAGGGAGACTATGGCTACACCTTC.

CDR3 residues: CASRPTGSLGSPLHF. In DNA form, the CDR3 reads TGTGCCAGCAGACCGACAGGGTCTTTGGGTTCACCCCTCCACTTT. The chain combines TRBV11-2 with TRBJ1-6; 7 bases fit TRBD1. CDR3 size: 15 residues. V lost 6 bases, J lost 9 bases, and 11 bases stayed unmatched. The germline CDR1 and CDR2 sequences are SGHAT and FQNNGV. Combining the CDR3 with reference TRBV11-2 and TRBJ1-6 gives the whole variable domain EAGVAQSPRYKIIEKRQSVAFWCNPISGHATLYWYQQILGQGPKLLIQFQNNGVVDDSQLPKDRFSAERLKGVDSTLKIQPAKLEDSAVYLCASRPTGSLGSPLHFGNGTRLTVT.

The CDR3, as DNA: TGCGCCAGCAGCCTAACAGGGGTTAGCGCAGATACGCAGTATTTT. This encodes CASSLTGVSADTQYF. The chain links TRBV4-1 to TRBJ2-3, with 7 bases aligning to TRBD1. Looked up from germline, CDR1 is MGHRA and CDR2 is YSYEKL. The CDR3 is made up of 15 amino acids. With 4 bases clipped from V and 4 bases from J, the junction kept 8 bases outside the gene matches.

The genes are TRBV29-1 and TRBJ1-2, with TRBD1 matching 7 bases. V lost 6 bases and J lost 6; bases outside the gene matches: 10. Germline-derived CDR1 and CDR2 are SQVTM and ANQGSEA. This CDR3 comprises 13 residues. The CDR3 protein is CSVLLHRGNGYTF. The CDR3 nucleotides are TGCAGCGTGCTATTACACAGGGGTAATGGCTACACCTTC.

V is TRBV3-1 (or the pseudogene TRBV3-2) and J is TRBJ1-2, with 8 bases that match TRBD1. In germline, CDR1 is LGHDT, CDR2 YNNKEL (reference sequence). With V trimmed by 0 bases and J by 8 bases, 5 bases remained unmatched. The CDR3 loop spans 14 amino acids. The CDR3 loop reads CASSQDRGRRGYTF. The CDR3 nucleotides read TGTGCCAGCAGCCAAGACAGGGGGCGAAGGGGCTACACCTTC.

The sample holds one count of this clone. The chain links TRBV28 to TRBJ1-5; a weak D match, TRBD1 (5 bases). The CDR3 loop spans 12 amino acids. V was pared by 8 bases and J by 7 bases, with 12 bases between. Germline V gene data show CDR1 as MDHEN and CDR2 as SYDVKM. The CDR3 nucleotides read TGTGCCAGCGGGGGGGAAGGCCAGCCCCAGCATTTT. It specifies CASGGEGQPQHF.

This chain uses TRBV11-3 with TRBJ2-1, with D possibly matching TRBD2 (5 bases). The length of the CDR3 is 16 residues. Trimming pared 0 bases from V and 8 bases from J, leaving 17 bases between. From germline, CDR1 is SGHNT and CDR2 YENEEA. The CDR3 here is CASSLDGIYPRDEQFF. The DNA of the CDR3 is TGTGCCAGCAGCTTAGATGGGATATACCCGCGGGATGAGCAGTTCTTC.

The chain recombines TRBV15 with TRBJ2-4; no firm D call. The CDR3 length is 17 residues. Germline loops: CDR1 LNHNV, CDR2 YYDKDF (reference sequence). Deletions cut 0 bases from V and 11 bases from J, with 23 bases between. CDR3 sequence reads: CATSRDSRILSQAVQYF. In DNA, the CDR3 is TGTGCCACCAGCAGAGATTCGAGAATTCTTAGCCAAGCCGTTCAGTACTTC.

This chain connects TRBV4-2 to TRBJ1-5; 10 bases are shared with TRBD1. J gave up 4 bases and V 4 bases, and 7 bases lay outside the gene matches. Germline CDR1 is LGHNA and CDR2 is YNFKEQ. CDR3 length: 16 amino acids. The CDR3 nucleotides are TGTGCCAGCAGCCTTCTGGGACAGGGGTTAAATCAGCCCCAGCATTTT. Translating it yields CASSLLGQGLNQPQHF.

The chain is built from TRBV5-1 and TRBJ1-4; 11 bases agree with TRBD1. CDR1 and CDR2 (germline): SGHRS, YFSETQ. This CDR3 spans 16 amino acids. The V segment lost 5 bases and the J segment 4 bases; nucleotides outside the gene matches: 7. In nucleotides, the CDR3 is TGCGCCAGCAGGACTGGGACAGGGGGGAATAATGAAAAACTGTTTTTT. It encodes CASRTGTGGNNEKLFF.

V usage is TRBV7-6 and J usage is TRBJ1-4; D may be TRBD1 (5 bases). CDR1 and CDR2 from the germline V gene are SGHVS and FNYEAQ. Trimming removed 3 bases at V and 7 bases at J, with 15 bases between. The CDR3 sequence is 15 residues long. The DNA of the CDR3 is TGTGCCAGCAGCTTGGGGGGGACCGAACTTGAAAAACTGTTTTTT. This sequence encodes CASSLGGTELEKLFF.

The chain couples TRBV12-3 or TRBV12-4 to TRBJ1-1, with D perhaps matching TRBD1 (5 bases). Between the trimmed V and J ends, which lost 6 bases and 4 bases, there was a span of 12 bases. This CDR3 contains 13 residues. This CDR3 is CASSPGQGTEAFF. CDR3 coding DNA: TGTGCCAGCAGCCCCGGCCAGGGCACTGAAGCTTTCTTT.

The CDR3 reads CASSLVGGWNYGYTF. The CDR3 DNA reads as TGTGCCAGCAGCTTAGTGGGAGGGTGGAACTATGGCTACACCTTC. The rearrangement joins TRBV11-2 to TRBJ1-2; no clear D. The V gene's germline CDR1 is SGHAT and CDR2 FQNNGV. This CDR3 has 15 residues. Trimming removed 1 base from V and 2 bases from J, with 11 bases in between.

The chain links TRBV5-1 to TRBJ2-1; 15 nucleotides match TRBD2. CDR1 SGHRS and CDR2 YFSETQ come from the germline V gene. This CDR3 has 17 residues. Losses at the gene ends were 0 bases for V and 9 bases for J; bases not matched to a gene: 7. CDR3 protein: CASSLVGLAGGTGEQFF. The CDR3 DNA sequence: TGCGCCAGCAGCTTGGTGGGACTAGCGGGAGGAACGGGTGAGCAGTTCTTC. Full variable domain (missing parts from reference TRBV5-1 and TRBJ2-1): KAGVTQTPRYLIKTRGQQVTLSCSPISGHRSVSWYQQTPGQGLQFLFEYFSETQRNKGNFPGRFSGRQFSNSRSEMNVSTLELGDSALYLCASSLVGLAGGTGEQFFGPGTRLTVL.

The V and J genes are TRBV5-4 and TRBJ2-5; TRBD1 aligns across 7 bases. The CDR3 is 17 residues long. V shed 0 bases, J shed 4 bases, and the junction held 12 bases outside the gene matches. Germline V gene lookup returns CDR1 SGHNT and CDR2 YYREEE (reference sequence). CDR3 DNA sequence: TGTGCCAGCAGCTTGGCCAAATATCGGGACAGTGGAGAGACCCAGTACTTC. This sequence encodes CASSLAKYRDSGETQYF.

DNA for the CDR3: TGTGCCAGTAGTTCCTTGACAGTCCGAAATGAAAAACTGTTTTTT. It codes for CASSSLTVRNEKLFF. This chain joins TRBV19 and TRBJ1-4; TRBD1 is a possible D gene (5 bases). V lost 5 bases to trimming and J lost 5 bases, with 15 bases between them. The CDR3 is made up of 15 amino acids. Per germline, CDR1 LNHDA and CDR2 SQIVND (reference sequence).

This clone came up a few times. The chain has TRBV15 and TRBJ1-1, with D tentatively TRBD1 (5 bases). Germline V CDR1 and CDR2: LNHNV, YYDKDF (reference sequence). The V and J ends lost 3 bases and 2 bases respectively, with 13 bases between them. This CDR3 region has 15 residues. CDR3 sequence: CATSSRARANTEAFF. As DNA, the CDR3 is TGTGCCACCAGCAGCAGGGCCAGGGCAAACACTGAAGCTTTCTTT. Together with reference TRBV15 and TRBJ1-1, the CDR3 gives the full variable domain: DAMVIQNPRYQVTQFGKPVTLSCSQTLNHNVMYWYQQKSSQAPKLLFHYYDKDFNNEADTPDNFQSRRPNTSFCFLDIRSPGLGDTAMYLCATSSRARANTEAFFGQGTRLTVV.

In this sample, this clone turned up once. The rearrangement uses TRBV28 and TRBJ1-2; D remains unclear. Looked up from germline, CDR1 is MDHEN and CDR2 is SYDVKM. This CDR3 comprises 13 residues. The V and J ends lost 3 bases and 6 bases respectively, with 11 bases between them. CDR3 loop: CASSLSTLHGYTF. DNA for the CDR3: TGTGCCAGCAGTTTGTCCACTCTCCATGGCTACACCTTC.

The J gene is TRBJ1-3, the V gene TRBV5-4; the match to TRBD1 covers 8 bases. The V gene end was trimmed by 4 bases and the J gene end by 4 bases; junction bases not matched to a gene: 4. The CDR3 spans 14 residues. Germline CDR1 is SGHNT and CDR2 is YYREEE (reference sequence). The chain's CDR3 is CASSEDRVGNTIYF. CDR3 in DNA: TGTGCCAGCAGCGAGGACAGGGTAGGAAACACCATATATTTT.

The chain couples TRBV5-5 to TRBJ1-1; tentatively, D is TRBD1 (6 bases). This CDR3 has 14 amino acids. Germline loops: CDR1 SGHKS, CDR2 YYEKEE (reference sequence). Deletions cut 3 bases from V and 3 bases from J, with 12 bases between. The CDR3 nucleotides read TGTGCCAGCAGCTGGGGACGGACAGACACTGAAGCTTTCTTT. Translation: CASSWGRTDTEAFF.

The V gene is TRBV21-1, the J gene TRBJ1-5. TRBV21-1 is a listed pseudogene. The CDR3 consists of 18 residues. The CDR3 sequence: CASSNPLLGICSNQPQHF. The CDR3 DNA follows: TGTGCCAGCAGCAACCCCCTTCTCGGGATTTGTAGCAATCAGCCCCAGCATTTT.

CDR3 in DNA: TGTGCCAGCAGCCAGCCAGGCAATCAGCCCCAGCATTTT. Protein product: CASSQPGNQPQHF. The V call is TRBV3-1 (or the pseudogene TRBV3-2), the J call TRBJ1-5, with no clear D. This CDR3 has 13 amino acids. V was trimmed by 3 bases and J by 2 bases, leaving 5 bases between them. Germline CDR1 LGHDT, CDR2 YNNKEL (reference sequence).

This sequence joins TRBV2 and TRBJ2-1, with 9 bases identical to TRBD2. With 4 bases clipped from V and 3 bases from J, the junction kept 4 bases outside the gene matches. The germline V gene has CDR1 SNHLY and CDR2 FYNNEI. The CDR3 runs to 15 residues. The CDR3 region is CASSVSSGSYNEQFF. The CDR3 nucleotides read TGTGCCAGCAGTGTAAGTAGCGGGAGCTACAATGAGCAGTTCTTC.